This T cell receptor beta chain was captured in a study of CD8 T cells in Susac syndrome. While CD8+ and CD4+ T cells were isolated negatively, TEMRA cells were enriched by FACS. The CDR3 consists of 15 residues. V dropped 5 bases and J dropped 7 bases, with 18 bases sitting between them. CDR1 and CDR2 from the germline V gene are LGHDT and YNNKEL (reference sequence). It was with random hexamers that roughly 0.45 to 1 ug RNA was reverse transcribed. An immunoSEQ multiplex PCR generated amplified TCR beta CDR3 products spanning 54 Vbeta and 13 Jbeta. In TCRdb, the immunoSEQ multiplex PCR reads were re-called with MiXCR into one record per CDR3 protein. The sample carries more than 130,000 distinct CDR3 sequences, 90% to 95% recorded once.

The sequence was obtained from a human donor in good health. The sequenced sample consisted of CD8+ T cells from PBMCs. The chain recombines TRBV3-1 with TRBJ2-1, with D perhaps matching TRBD1 (5 bases). The CDR3 reads CASSALGDNRNEQFF. CDR3 in DNA: TGTGCCAGCAGCGCCTTAGGGGATAATAGGAATGAGCAGTTCTTC.